Below, 26 T cell receptor beta chains from the same sample are listed, as sequenced in a study of T cell clones after liver transplantation (dated by TCRdb to the late 2010s). The library was generated by the immunoSEQ multiplex PCR assay. The clones in this table, taken by TCRdb from immuneACCESS, are in-frame only. Not every clone is retained; where verified, under half of the shortfall comes from an unresolved V gene, and the cause of the rest is unknown. The sample table records tens of thousands of clones; around 75% of these occur just once. The ten largest clones add up to roughly a third of the sample. Here the sequenced sample was CD8+ T cells from blood, taken around 54 months after liver transplant. These receptors all stem from a human patient who received a liver transplant. In transplant recipients, some T cells may be of donor rather than host origin.

This clone is a singleton in its sample. The V gene is TRBV19, the J gene TRBJ2-7; the D gene is possibly TRBD2 (6 bases). This CDR3 comprises 17 residues. Trimming removed 4 bases at V and 2 bases at J, with 21 bases between. Germline values: CDR1 LNHDA, CDR2 SQIVND (reference sequence). CDR3 in amino acids: CASSTSVVPGLAYEQYF. The CDR3 DNA reads as TGTGCCAGTAGTACATCGGTTGTCCCGGGACTGGCCTACGAGCAGTACTTC.

This clone has just one count. The rearrangement uses TRBV15 and TRBJ2-2; TRBD1 matches at 8 bases. Germline V gives CDR1 LNHNV, CDR2 YYDKDF (reference sequence). V shed 5 bases, J shed 1 base, and the junction held 3 bases outside the gene matches. The CDR3 consists of 15 residues. CDR3 sequence: CATSPGTGNTGELFF. The CDR3 nucleotides are TGTGCCACCAGCCCGGGGACAGGGAACACCGGGGAGCTGTTTTTT.

CDR3 sequence (DNA): TGTGCCAGCAGCTCCGTGACTAGCGGGGGGACCCAAGAGACCCAGTACTTC. Residues: CASSSVTSGGTQETQYF. The chain recombines TRBV11-2 with TRBJ2-5; 13 nucleotides line up with TRBD2. Germline trimming cut 4 bases from V and 1 base from J; bases unmatched to any gene: 6. This CDR3 spans 17 amino acids. Looked up from germline, CDR1 is SGHAT and CDR2 is FQNNGV.

Note on this clone: One end of the junction does not line up with germline, which may come from a read error. CDR3 loop: CASSWRDSSNNEQFF. The DNA for the CDR3 is TGTGCCAGCAGCTGGAGGGACAGCTCCAACAATGAGCAGTTCTTC. This sequence joins TRBV7-6 and TRBJ2-1; possible D gene TRBD1, 7 bases. CDR1 SGHVS and CDR2 FNYEAQ come from the germline V gene. This CDR3 has 15 residues.

J is TRBJ2-2 and V is TRBV5-1, with a possible D match to TRBD1 (6 bases). This CDR3 contains 17 residues. Trimming left V 0 bases short and J 2 bases short, with 14 bases between. Germline V gene sequence: CDR1 SGHRS, CDR2 YFSETQ. CDR3 coding DNA: TGCGCCAGCAGCTTGGTTTTAGACAGGCCTAACACCGGGGAGCTGTTTTTT. This codes for CASSLVLDRPNTGELFF.

This clone appeared a few times. The gene calls are TRBV19 and TRBJ2-1; no reliable D call. This CDR3 has 16 residues. V lost 7 bases to trimming and J lost 2 bases, with 18 bases between them. CDR1 LNHDA and CDR2 SQIVND come from the germline V gene (reference sequence). CDR3 in DNA: TGTGCCAGTAAGATGGGGTTGGCGGCTACCTACAATGAGCAGTTCTTC. Amino acid sequence: CASKMGLAATYNEQFF.

The gene calls are TRBV4-1 and TRBJ1-3, with a possible D match to TRBD1 (5 bases). Germline CDR1 and CDR2: MGHRA and YSYEKL. This CDR3 has 14 residues. Trimming took off 0 bases at V and 2 bases at J, with 5 bases between the two ends. CDR3 nucleotide sequence: TGCGCCAGCAGCCAAGAAGGGGCTGGAAACACCATATATTTT. Its protein product is CASSQEGAGNTIYF.

This clone appeared a single time. The rearrangement joins TRBV19 to TRBJ1-5; unclear D gene. CDR3 length: 13 amino acids. The V end was cut by 9 bases, the J end by 9 bases, with 18 bases between. CDR1 is LNHDA, CDR2 SQIVND, per germline (reference sequence). The CDR3 is CASFTQDELPQHF. The CDR3 DNA is TGTGCCAGCTTCACCCAGGATGAACTGCCCCAGCATTTT.

This chain links TRBV5-6 with TRBJ2-1; 8 bases match TRBD1. This CDR3 has 16 residues. In germline, CDR1 is SGHDT, CDR2 YYEEEE. Germline trimming cut 1 base from V and 8 bases from J; bases unmatched to any gene: 11. The CDR3 sequence is CASSLFAGQGFDEQFF. DNA of the CDR3: TGTGCCAGCAGCTTGTTTGCTGGACAGGGTTTCGATGAGCAGTTCTTC.

The chain couples TRBV10-1 to TRBJ1-1, with 12 bases identical to TRBD1. Germline lookup yields CDR1 WNHNN and CDR2 SYGVQD (reference sequence). With 5 bases clipped from V and 1 base from J, the junction kept 8 bases outside the gene matches. This CDR3 spans 17 amino acids. CDR3 region: CASSTGPGQGANTEAFF. The CDR3 nucleotides read TGCGCCAGCAGTACCGGGCCGGGACAGGGGGCGAACACTGAAGCTTTCTTT.

This sequence joins TRBV27 and TRBJ1-4; D is uncertain. The CDR3 contains 11 residues. CDR1 and CDR2 from the germline V gene are MNHEY and SMNVEV (reference sequence). The V gene lost 8 bases and the J gene lost 11 bases, with 12 bases spanning the gap. The CDR3 coding sequence is TGTGCCAGCGGATTATCGGAGAAACTGTTTTTT. It yields the protein CASGLSEKLFF.

V is TRBV5-1 and J is TRBJ2-1; D gene ambiguous. The CDR3 extends over 13 amino acids. Germline CDR1 SGHRS, CDR2 YFSETQ. V shed 8 bases and J shed 1 base, with 10 bases lying between them. The DNA for the CDR3 is TGCGCCAGTGCTAGTTGGTCCTACAATGAGCAGTTCTTC. Encoded protein: CASASWSYNEQFF.

This clone appeared once. The V call is TRBV30, the J call TRBJ2-2; 9 bases map to TRBD1. The germline gives CDR1 GTSNPN, CDR2 SVGIG (reference sequence). The length of the CDR3 is 17 residues. V trimming: 3 bases; J trimming: 2 bases; junction bases outside the gene matches: 10. DNA of the CDR3: TGTGCCTGGAGGGACATCCGGGACAGGGTTAACACCGGGGAGCTGTTTTTT. This gives the protein CAWRDIRDRVNTGELFF.

V gene TRBV5-6 combines with J gene TRBJ2-2; 8 bases fit TRBD2. The germline gives CDR1 SGHDT, CDR2 YYEEEE. J gave up 3 bases and V 0 bases, and 4 bases lay outside the gene matches. CDR3 size: 16 residues. The CDR3 region has the DNA TGTGCCAGCAGCTTGGGCCGGGGGGGCCACACCGGGGAGCTGTTTTTT. This sequence encodes CASSLGRGGHTGELFF.

The chain joins TRBV19 to TRBJ1-1; 11 bases align to TRBD1. Unmatched junction bases numbered 7, after V lost 3 bases and J lost 1 base. The germline V gene encodes CDR1 LNHDA and CDR2 SQIVND (reference sequence). This CDR3 region has 17 residues. CDR3 residues: CASSIFGQGAKNTEAFF. CDR3 DNA: TGTGCCAGTAGTATCTTTGGACAGGGGGCAAAGAACACTGAAGCTTTCTTT.

The rearrangement links TRBV27 to TRBJ1-2; D is ambiguous. The germline V gene encodes CDR1 MNHEY and CDR2 SMNVEV (reference sequence). This CDR3 is 15 amino acids long. Trimming stripped 7 bases from V and 0 bases from J, with 15 bases between. The CDR3 DNA reads TGTGCCAGCACCTCCTTGGACGGTACTAACTATGGCTACACCTTC. Translating gives CASTSLDGTNYGYTF.

This rearrangement joins TRBV29-1 to TRBJ2-2; D is unresolved. Germline values: CDR1 SQVTM, CDR2 ANQGSEA. The V and J ends lost 3 bases and 4 bases respectively, with 12 bases between them. The CDR3 covers 14 residues. DNA of the CDR3: TGCAGCGTTGAGATGGGATCCGGCACCGGGGAGCTGTTTTTT. Its translation: CSVEMGSGTGELFF.

The chain couples TRBV30 to TRBJ2-2; D perhaps matches TRBD2 (6 bases). Germline V gene lookup returns CDR1 GTSNPN and CDR2 SVGIG (reference sequence). V lost 7 bases to trimming and J lost 5 bases, with 17 bases between them. The CDR3 has 14 amino acids. CDR3 sequence (DNA): TGTGCCTTCCCGTTTGGGGCGGGAACCGGGGAGCTGTTTTTT. Its protein product is CAFPFGAGTGELFF.

This clone ranks as medium-sized (0.01 to 0.1%). V usage is TRBV4-1 and J usage is TRBJ2-7; D ambiguous. Germline V gene sequence: CDR1 MGHRA, CDR2 YSYEKL. This CDR3 comprises 14 residues. The V end was cut by 0 bases, the J end by 3 bases, with 9 bases between. The CDR3 reads CASSQEGRNYEQYF. In DNA form, the CDR3 reads TGCGCCAGCAGCCAAGAAGGCAGGAACTACGAGCAGTACTTC.

The CDR3 DNA is TGTGCCAGCTCACCGACAGGCTACGAGCAGTACTTC. Protein sequence: CASSPTGYEQYF. This chain joins TRBV18 and TRBJ2-7; D is perhaps TRBD1 (6 bases). The ends were cut back, 3 bases at V and 3 bases at J, with 6 bases in the middle. Germline V gives CDR1 KGHSH, CDR2 LQKENI. This CDR3 spans 12 amino acids. The entire variable domain, with the rest obtained from reference TRBV18 and TRBJ2-7, is as follows: NAGVMQNPRHLVRRRGQEARLRCSPMKGHSHVYWYRQLPEEGLKFMVYLQKENIIDESGMPKERFSAEFPKEGPSILRIQQVVRGDSAAYFCASSPTGYEQYFGPGTRLTVT.

V is TRBV28 and J is TRBJ2-7, with 7 bases aligning to TRBD1. Per the germline V gene, CDR1 is MDHEN and CDR2 is SYDVKM. With 4 bases clipped from V and 3 bases from J, the junction kept 15 bases outside the gene matches. The CDR3 spans 17 residues. The CDR3, as DNA: TGTGCCAGCAGTTCCTCCGTTAAGGGGGCGCTAGGCTACGAGCAGTACTTC. Protein: CASSSSVKGALGYEQYF. The full variable domain, in which reference TRBV28 and TRBJ2-7 provide the parts outside the CDR3, is DVKVTQSSRYLVKRTGEKVFLECVQDMDHENMFWYRQDPGLGLRLIYFSYDVKMKEKGDIPEGYSVSREKKERFSLILESASTNQTSMYLCASSSSVKGALGYEQYFGPGTRLTVT.

The chain has TRBV9 and TRBJ2-7; TRBD2 aligns across 13 bases. The CDR3 consists of 16 residues. The V gene's germline CDR1 is SGDLS and CDR2 YYNGEE. Unmatched junction bases numbered 2, after V lost 0 bases and J lost 2 bases. In nucleotides, the CDR3 is TGTGCCAGCAGCGTAGGACTAGCGGGGGGAACCTACGAGCAGTACTTC. It is translated as CASSVGLAGGTYEQYF. The whole variable domain, remainder taken from reference TRBV9 and TRBJ2-7, is DSGVTQTPKHLITATGQRVTLRCSPRSGDLSVYWYQQSLDQGLQFLIQYYNGEERAKGNILERFSAQQFPDLHSELNLSSLELGDSALYFCASSVGLAGGTYEQYFGPGTRLTVT.

The V call is TRBV7-9, the J call TRBJ2-7, with 7 positions matching TRBD1. This CDR3 spans 17 amino acids. Germline trimming cut 7 bases from V and 2 bases from J; bases unmatched to any gene: 17. CDR1 SEHNR and CDR2 FQNEAQ come from the germline V gene (reference sequence). CDR3 nucleotides: TGTGCCAGCACCGAGGGGGCTGCTACAGTAGGAACCTACGAGCAGTACTTC. Amino acids: CASTEGAATVGTYEQYF.

By share, this clone ranks as medium-sized. The chain combines TRBV7-6 with TRBJ2-7; 9 bases fit TRBD1. The CDR3 sequence is 14 residues long. With 1 base clipped from V and 7 bases from J, the junction kept 5 bases outside the gene matches. From germline, CDR1 is SGHVS and CDR2 FNYEAQ. CDR3 in DNA: TGTGCCAGCAGCTTAGGGACAGGGGTCTTGGAGCAGTACTTC. It encodes CASSLGTGVLEQYF.

The CDR3: CASSQDPSNGELFF. The CDR3 DNA follows: TGTGCCAGCAGCCAAGACCCATCCAACGGGGAGCTGTTTTTT. V is TRBV4-2 and J is TRBJ2-2; D uncertain. V was cut by 0 bases and J by 7 bases, with 9 bases left in between. This CDR3 has 14 residues. Looked up from germline, CDR1 is LGHNA and CDR2 is YNFKEQ.

V and J are TRBV28 and TRBJ1-1; D is undetermined. The V gene's germline CDR1 is MDHEN and CDR2 SYDVKM. V was clipped by 2 bases and J by 6 bases, with 13 bases between them. The CDR3 covers 14 residues. The DNA of the CDR3 is TGTGCCAGCAGTTTACGACGGGAAGTCCCTGAAGCTTTCTTT. It is translated as CASSLRREVPEAFF.